These T cell receptor beta chains were read from a single sample in a study of vaccination and CD4 T cells after COVID-19. Antigen specificity for these receptors is unknown. Each CDR3 protein gets one entry after TCRdb re-called the PCR reads with MiXCR. The sample shows roughly 10,000 distinct CDR3 sequences, 65% to 75% of them seen only once. Sequenced sample: CD4+ T cells from blood, cultured in vitro. These receptors all stem from a human donor who had recovered from COVID-19. CDR3s include the opening cysteine and the closing phenylalanine or tryptophan. A D gene is named only where the DNA matches it firmly. Some rows have no size entry. The others give once, few or many, or a class for an expanded clone.

CDR3nt: TGTGCCAGCAGCACCGGGACAGGGAGACTCTATGGCTACACCTTC; CDR3aa: CASSTGTGRLYGYTF; d_gene: -; abundance: -; j_gene: TRBJ1-2; v_gene: TRBV21-1
CDR3nt: TGTGCCAGCAGCTTAGTTACGGGAATCACCGGGGAGCTGTTTTTT; CDR3aa: CASSLVTGITGELFF; d_gene: -; abundance: once; j_gene: TRBJ2-2; v_gene: TRBV7-2
CDR3nt: TGTGCCAGTAGTATCAGTGTACCCAGGTCCTACGAGCAGTACTTC; CDR3aa: CASSISVPRSYEQYF; d_gene: -; abundance: -; j_gene: TRBJ2-7; v_gene: TRBV19
CDR3nt: TGCAGTGCTAGAGGGGGACAGGGCCTTCGGGGCTTCTACGAGCAGTACTTC; CDR3aa: CSARGGQGLRGFYEQYF; d_gene: TRBD1; abundance: -; j_gene: TRBJ2-7; v_gene: TRBV20-1
CDR3nt: TGTGCCAGCAGGCAGAACACTGAAGCTTTCTTT; CDR3aa: CASRQNTEAFF; d_gene: -; abundance: -; j_gene: TRBJ1-1; v_gene: TRBV6-1
CDR3nt: TGTGCCAGCAACCCAGGGACCCTAAGGTACAATGAGCAGTTCTTC; CDR3aa: CASNPGTLRYNEQFF; d_gene: -; abundance: -; j_gene: TRBJ2-1; v_gene: TRBV7-2
CDR3nt: TGCAGTGCTAGGGTACCAGGGAAGGAATTGCGGCCCCAGCATTTT; CDR3aa: CSARVPGKELRPQHF; d_gene: -; abundance: -; j_gene: TRBJ1-5; v_gene: TRBV20-1
CDR3nt: TGTGCCAGCAGCCGGGACCCCAGGCCGACGCCGCCAGATACGCAGTATTTT; CDR3aa: CASSRDPRPTPPDTQYF; d_gene: -; abundance: -; j_gene: TRBJ2-3; v_gene: TRBV6-1
CDR3nt: TGCAGTGCTAGGGAGATATACGAGCAGTACTTC; CDR3aa: CSAREIYEQYF; d_gene: -; abundance: -; j_gene: TRBJ2-7; v_gene: TRBV20-1
CDR3nt: TGTGCCAGCAGCAAAACAGGGGGCCTAGGCTGGGAGCTGTTTTTT; CDR3aa: CASSKTGGLGWELFF; d_gene: TRBD1; abundance: -; j_gene: TRBJ2-2; v_gene: TRBV7-2
CDR3nt: TGTGCCAGCACCGACGTGGTCACAGGCACTGAAGCTTTCTTT; CDR3aa: CASTDVVTGTEAFF; d_gene: -; abundance: -; j_gene: TRBJ1-1; v_gene: TRBV28
CDR3nt: TGCAGTGCTAGAGTCGGCACCTCCAACAATCAGCCCCAGCATTTT; CDR3aa: CSARVGTSNNQPQHF; d_gene: -; abundance: -; j_gene: TRBJ1-5; v_gene: TRBV20-1
CDR3nt: TGTGCCAGCAGCCGGGGACTAGCGGGGGGACAAGAGACCCAGTACTTC; CDR3aa: CASSRGLAGGQETQYF; d_gene: TRBD2; abundance: -; j_gene: TRBJ2-5; v_gene: TRBV7-8
CDR3nt: TGCAGTGCTAGAGGGTGGCGGCAGGCCGGTGGAAACACCATATATTTT; CDR3aa: CSARGWRQAGGNTIYF; d_gene: -; abundance: -; j_gene: TRBJ1-3; v_gene: TRBV20-1
CDR3nt: TGTGCCAGCAGCTCACTAGCGGGAGGCCCGAGCACAGATACGCAGTATTTT; CDR3aa: CASSSLAGGPSTDTQYF; d_gene: TRBD2; abundance: -; j_gene: TRBJ2-3; v_gene: TRBV7-2
CDR3nt: TGTGCCAGCAGCTCCATCGGGTTTGGCGGGAGAACTGGTGAGCAGTACTTC; CDR3aa: CASSSIGFGGRTGEQYF; d_gene: TRBD2; abundance: -; j_gene: TRBJ2-7; v_gene: TRBV7-2
CDR3nt: TGTGCCAGCAGCCCACAGGGATTGGGTAACACTGAAGCTTTCTTT; CDR3aa: CASSPQGLGNTEAFF; d_gene: -; abundance: few; j_gene: TRBJ1-1; v_gene: TRBV7-2
CDR3nt: TGCAGTGCTAACAGGGGGAACACTGAAGCTTTCTTT; CDR3aa: CSANRGNTEAFF; d_gene: TRBD1; abundance: few; j_gene: TRBJ1-1; v_gene: TRBV20-1
CDR3nt: TGTGCCACCGGGGTCGATACGCAGTATTTT; CDR3aa: CATGVDTQYF; d_gene: -; abundance: -; j_gene: TRBJ2-3; v_gene: TRBV10-3
CDR3nt: TGCAGTGCTCCCGGGACAGGAATCCCGTTTGGAGCCAAAAACATTCAGTACTTC; CDR3aa: CSAPGTGIPFGAKNIQYF; d_gene: TRBD1; abundance: -; j_gene: TRBJ2-4; v_gene: TRBV20-1
CDR3nt: TGTGCCAGCAGTCCTATAGCGGGAGTTTCGGACGAGCAGTACTTC; CDR3aa: CASSPIAGVSDEQYF; d_gene: TRBD2; abundance: large; j_gene: TRBJ2-7; v_gene: TRBV2
CDR3nt: TGTGCCAGTACCAAAGGGACCACCACTGAAGCTTTCTTT; CDR3aa: CASTKGTTTEAFF; d_gene: -; abundance: -; j_gene: TRBJ1-1; v_gene: TRBV6-2/TRBV6-3
CDR3nt: TGTGCCAGCAGCTTATATGGGGAGACCCAGTACTTC; CDR3aa: CASSLYGETQYF; d_gene: -; abundance: -; j_gene: TRBJ2-5; v_gene: TRBV7-2